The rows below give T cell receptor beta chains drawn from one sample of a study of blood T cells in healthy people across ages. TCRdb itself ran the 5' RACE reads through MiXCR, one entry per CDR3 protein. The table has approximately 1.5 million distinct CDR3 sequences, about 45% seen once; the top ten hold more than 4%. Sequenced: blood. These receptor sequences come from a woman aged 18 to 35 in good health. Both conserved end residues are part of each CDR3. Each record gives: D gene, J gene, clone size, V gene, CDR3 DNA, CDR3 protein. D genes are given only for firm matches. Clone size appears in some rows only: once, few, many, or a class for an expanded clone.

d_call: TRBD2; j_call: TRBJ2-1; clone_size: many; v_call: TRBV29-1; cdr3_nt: TGCAGCGTTGAAGATCCCCAACTAGCGCTTAATGAGCAGTTCTTC; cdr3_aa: CSVEDPQLALNEQFF
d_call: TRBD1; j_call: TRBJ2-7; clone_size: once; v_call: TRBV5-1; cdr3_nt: TGCGCCAGCAGCTTTGCGCCCCCGGGACAGGGATACAATGAGCAGTACTTC; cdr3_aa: CASSFAPPGQGYNEQYF
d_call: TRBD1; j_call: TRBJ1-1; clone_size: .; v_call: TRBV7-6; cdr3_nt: TGTGCCAGCAGCCCAGACAGGGATAACACTGAAGCTTTCTTT; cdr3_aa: CASSPDRDNTEAFF
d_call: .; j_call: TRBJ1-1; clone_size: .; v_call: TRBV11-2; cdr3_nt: TGTGCCAGCAGCCCACCCCAGGTGGGGCGGAACACTGAAGCTTTCTTT; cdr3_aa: CASSPPQVGRNTEAFF
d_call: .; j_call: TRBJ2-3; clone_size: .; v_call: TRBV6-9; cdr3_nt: TGTGCCAGCCCCGACATTGAGATTGGTTCACCAGATACGCAGTATTTT; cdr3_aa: CASPDIEIGSPDTQYF
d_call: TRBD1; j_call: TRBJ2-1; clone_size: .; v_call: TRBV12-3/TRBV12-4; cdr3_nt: TGTGCCAGCACCCCGACAGGGCACAATGGGCAGTTCTTC; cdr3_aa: CASTPTGHNGQFF
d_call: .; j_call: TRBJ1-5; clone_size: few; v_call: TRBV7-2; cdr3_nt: TGTGCCAGCAGCTTAAAGGGAGGAGGACAGCCCCAGCATTTT; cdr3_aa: CASSLKGGGQPQHF
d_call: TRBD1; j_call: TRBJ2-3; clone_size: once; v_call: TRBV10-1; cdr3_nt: TGCGCCAGCAGTGGGGCGACAGGGGGCCCCGGCACAGATACGCAGTATTTT; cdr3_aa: CASSGATGGPGTDTQYF
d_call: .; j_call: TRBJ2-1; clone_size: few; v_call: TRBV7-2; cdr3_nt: TGTGCCAGCAGCTTAGTAAGGCCTGGTGAGCAGTTCTTC; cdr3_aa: CASSLVRPGEQFF
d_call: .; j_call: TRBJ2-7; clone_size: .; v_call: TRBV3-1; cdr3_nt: TGTGCCAGCAGCCAAGATCGGCCTAGCAGCTCCTACAATGAGCAGTACTTC; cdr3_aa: CASSQDRPSSSYNEQYF
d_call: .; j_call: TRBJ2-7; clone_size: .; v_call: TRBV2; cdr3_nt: TGTGCCAGCAGTGACGGGGGCTTAAGATCGTCCTACGAGCAGTACTTC; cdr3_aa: CASSDGGLRSSYEQYF
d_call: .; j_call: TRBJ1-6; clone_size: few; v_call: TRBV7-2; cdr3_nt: TGTGCCAGCAGCTTAAGCCCATACTTGTCACCCCTCCACTTT; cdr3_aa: CASSLSPYLSPLHF
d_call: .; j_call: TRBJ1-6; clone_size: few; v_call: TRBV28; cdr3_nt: TGTGCCAGCAGTCGCCGCCAACAGCGTTCACCCCTCCACTTT; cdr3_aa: CASSRRQQRSPLHF
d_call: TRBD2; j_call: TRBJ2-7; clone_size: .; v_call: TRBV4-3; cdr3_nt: TGCGCCAGCAGCCAAGATCCAGCGGGAGTAGCTTACAATGAGCAGTACTTC; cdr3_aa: CASSQDPAGVAYNEQYF
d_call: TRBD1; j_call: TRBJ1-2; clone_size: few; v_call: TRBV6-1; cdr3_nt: TGTGCCAGCAGAGCAGGACAGGCCCGATTCAACTATGGCTACACCTTC; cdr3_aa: CASRAGQARFNYGYTF
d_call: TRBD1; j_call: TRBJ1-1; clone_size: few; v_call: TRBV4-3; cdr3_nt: TGCGCCAGCAGCCACCGGACAGGGGAATCTTTCTTT; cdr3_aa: CASSHRTGESFF
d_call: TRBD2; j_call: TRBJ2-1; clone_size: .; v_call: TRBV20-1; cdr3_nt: TGCGGTGCTTGTACTAGCGGGAAGACCTACAATGAGCAGTTCTTC; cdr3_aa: CGACTSGKTYNEQFF
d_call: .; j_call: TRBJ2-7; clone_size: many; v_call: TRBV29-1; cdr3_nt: TGCAGCGTCGGACAGAAGGTCCTTACCAAGCAGTACTTC; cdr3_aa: CSVGQKVLTKQYF
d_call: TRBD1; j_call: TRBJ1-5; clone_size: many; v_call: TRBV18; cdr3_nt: TGTGCCAGCAGTCCAGGGACAGGGAGAAATCAGCCCCAGCATTTT; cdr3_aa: CASSPGTGRNQPQHF
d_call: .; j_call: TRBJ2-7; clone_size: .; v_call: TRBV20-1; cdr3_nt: TGCAGTCGATCCTCCGGACTATTCTACGAGCAGTACTTC; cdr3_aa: CSRSSGLFYEQYF
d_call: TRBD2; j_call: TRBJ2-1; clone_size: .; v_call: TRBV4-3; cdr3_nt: TGCGCCAGCAGCCAAGATCGTGGGACTAGAGGCAATGAGCAGTTCTTC; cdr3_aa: CASSQDRGTRGNEQFF
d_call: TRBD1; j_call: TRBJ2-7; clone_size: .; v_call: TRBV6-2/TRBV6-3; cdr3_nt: TGTGCCAGCAGGCGACAGGGGGCCTCTGACGAGCAGTACTTC; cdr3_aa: CASRRQGASDEQYF
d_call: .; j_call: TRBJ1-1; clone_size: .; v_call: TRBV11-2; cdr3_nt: TGTGCCAGCAGCTTAACTAGTGTTGGGAACACTGAAGCTTTCTTT; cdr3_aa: CASSLTSVGNTEAFF